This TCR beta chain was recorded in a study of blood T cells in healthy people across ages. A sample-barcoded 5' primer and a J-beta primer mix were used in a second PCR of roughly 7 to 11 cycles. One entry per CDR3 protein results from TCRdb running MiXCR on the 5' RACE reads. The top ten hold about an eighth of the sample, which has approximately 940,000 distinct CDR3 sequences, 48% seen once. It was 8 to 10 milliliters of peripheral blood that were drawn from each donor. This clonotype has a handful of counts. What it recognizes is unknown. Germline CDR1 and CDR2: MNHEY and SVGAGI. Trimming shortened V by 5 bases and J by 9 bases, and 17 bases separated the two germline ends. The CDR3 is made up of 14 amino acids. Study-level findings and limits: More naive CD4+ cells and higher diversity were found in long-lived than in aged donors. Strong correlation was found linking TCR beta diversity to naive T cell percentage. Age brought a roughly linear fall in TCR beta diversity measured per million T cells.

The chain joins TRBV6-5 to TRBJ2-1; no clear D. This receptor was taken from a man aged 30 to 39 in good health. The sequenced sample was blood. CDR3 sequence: CASSPSLSPGEQFF. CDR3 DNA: TGTGCCAGCAGTCCATCCTTGAGCCCAGGTGAGCAGTTCTTC.